This TCR beta chain was captured in a study of T cells in Graves' hyperthyroidism and ophthalmopathy. Amplified TCR beta CDR3 regions derived from RNA transcripts. Using the HTBI primer set, a first-round RT-PCR was run on the TCR CDR3. MiXCR, applied by TCRdb to the multiplex PCR reads, yields one record per CDR3 protein. The sample contains approximately 620,000 distinct CDR3 sequences, 15% to 20% of which appear only once. This clonotype occurred many times. The germline gives CDR1 MNHNS, CDR2 SASEGT. With 5 bases removed from V and 7 bases from J, the gap between germline ends came to 12 bases. There are 13 residues in the CDR3.

The V and J genes are TRBV6-1 and TRBJ1-5; D unclear. Sequencing was carried out using blood. This receptor was obtained from a woman between 40 and 55 years old with Graves' ophthalmopathy. CDR3 in amino acids: CASSLQREQPQHF. The CDR3, as DNA: TGTGCCAGCAGTTTACAGCGGGAACAGCCCCAGCATTTT.